This TCR beta chain emerged from a study of OX40 agonist ivuxolimab in advanced cancers. Libraries were prepared by immunoSEQ multiplex PCR; TCRdb keeps only in-frame clonotypes and omits some of them. The sample holds about 110,000 clones, roughly 90% seen once. CDR3 length: 14 amino acids. Germline lookup yields CDR1 SEHNR and CDR2 FQNEAQ (reference sequence). The V and J ends lost 0 bases and 2 bases respectively, with 8 bases between them. The chain combines TRBV7-9 with TRBJ2-7; D gene unclear. The origin of this receptor is an adult with an advanced solid tumor such as melanoma, head and neck, liver or kidney cancer. This sample comprised CD4+ or CD8+ T cells sorted from blood, obtained in a trial of the OX40 agonist ivuxolimab. CDR3 coding DNA: TGTGCCAGCAGCTTAGCGGTGTCAGCCTACGAGCAGTACTTC. Translated, it gives CASSLAVSAYEQYF.